One sample yielded the 10 T cell receptor beta chains listed below, sequenced in a study of blood T cells in healthy people across ages. Next came a second PCR, run for roughly 6 to 11 cycles, which used a sample-barcoded 5' primer along with a J-beta primer mix. TCRdb fed the 5' RACE reads into MiXCR, producing one record per CDR3 protein. The data contain fewer than 2,000,000 distinct CDR3 sequences, roughly 43% of them singletons. The sample taken for sequencing was blood. These receptor sequences come from a human donor in good health.

The rearrangement uses TRBV7-2 and TRBJ1-1; D not certain. V was clipped by 3 bases and J by 4 bases, with 12 bases between them. The CDR3 loop spans 14 amino acids. Germline CDR1 SGHTA, CDR2 FQGNSA. CDR3 sequence: CASSFPGRSTEAFF. The CDR3 coding sequence is TGTGCCAGCAGCTTCCCGGGGAGGAGCACTGAAGCTTTCTTT.

The table lists this clonotype with a few counts. The genes are TRBV29-1 and TRBJ1-2; D uncertain. The CDR3 covers 12 residues. V was clipped by 6 bases and J by 2 bases, with 10 bases between them. CDR1 SQVTM and CDR2 ANQGSEA come from the germline V gene. The CDR3 sequence: CSVVSENYGYTF. The CDR3 DNA reads TGCAGCGTAGTATCAGAAAACTATGGCTACACCTTC.

The chain carries TRBV5-5 and TRBJ2-5; 11 nucleotides match TRBD1. This CDR3 contains 16 residues. The V gene end was trimmed by 4 bases and the J gene end by 2 bases; junction bases not matched to a gene: 7. The germline CDR1 and CDR2 sequences are SGHKS and YYEKEE (reference sequence). This CDR3 reads CASSHRDRGNQETQYF. The CDR3 DNA reads TGTGCCAGCAGCCACCGGGACAGGGGGAATCAAGAGACCCAGTACTTC.

This rearrangement joins TRBV5-1 to TRBJ2-4, with 10 bases matching TRBD1. In germline, CDR1 is SGHRS, CDR2 YFSETQ. V lost 9 bases and J lost 9; bases outside the gene matches: 12. CDR3 length equals 14 residues. The CDR3 nucleotides read TGCGCCAACAGAAAAGGGACAGGGGAGGGCATTCAGTACTTC. It specifies CANRKGTGEGIQYF. Full variable domain (remainder filled in from reference TRBV5-1 and TRBJ2-4): KAGVTQTPRYLIKTRGQQVTLSCSPISGHRSVSWYQQTPGQGLQFLFEYFSETQRNKGNFPGRFSGRQFSNSRSEMNVSTLELGDSALYLCANRKGTGEGIQYFGAGTRLSVL.

In this sample, this clonotype turned up a few times. The CDR3, as DNA: TGTGCCAGCAGTGGACAGGGGGGATCTGAAGCTTTCTTT. Its protein product is CASSGQGGSEAFF. This rearrangement joins TRBV4-2 to TRBJ1-1, with TRBD1 identical over 10 bases. Per germline, CDR1 LGHNA and CDR2 YNFKEQ. This CDR3 has 13 amino acids. The V segment lost 6 bases and the J segment 6 bases; nucleotides outside the gene matches: 4.

This sequence joins TRBV15 and TRBJ2-7, with 10 bases matching TRBD2. Germline CDR1 and CDR2: LNHNV and YYDKDF (reference sequence). Trimming took 1 base from V and 5 from J; bases not matched to a gene: 5. The CDR3 loop spans 15 amino acids. The CDR3: CATSRASGGTHEQYF. The DNA of the CDR3 is TGTGCCACCAGCAGAGCTAGCGGGGGTACCCACGAGCAGTACTTC.

This clonotype was observed a few times. The chain is built from TRBV7-9 and TRBJ1-2, with TRBD1 as a possible D gene (5 bases). The length of the CDR3 is 15 residues. Germline V gene data show CDR1 as SEHNR and CDR2 as FQNEAQ (reference sequence). V was pared by 6 bases and J by 5 bases, with 19 bases between. CDR3 nucleotides: TGTGCCAGCAGACCGAGACAGCTCAAGAATTATGGCTACACCTTC. Translating it yields CASRPRQLKNYGYTF. Variable domain in full (rest from reference TRBV7-9 and TRBJ1-2): DTGVSQNPRHKITKRGQNVTFRCDPISEHNRLYWYRQTLGQGPEFLTYFQNEAQLEKSRLLSDRFSAERPKGSFSTLEIQRTEQGDSAMYLCASRPRQLKNYGYTFGSGTRLTVV.

This clonotype was seen a single time. The V gene is TRBV20-1, the J gene TRBJ2-5; 12 nucleotides agree with TRBD2. The CDR3 is made up of 13 amino acids. Germline assignment: CDR1 DFQATT and CDR2 SNEGSKA (reference sequence). DNA for the CDR3: TGCAGCACTAGCGGGGGGAATGATGAGACCCAGTACTTC. Its translation is CSTSGGNDETQYF.

The genes are TRBV20-1 and TRBJ2-3; possibly TRBD2 for D (5 bases). The CDR3 loop spans 14 amino acids. Trimming removed 3 bases from V and 4 bases from J, with 14 bases in between. Germline CDR1 is DFQATT and CDR2 is SNEGSKA (reference sequence). The CDR3 DNA reads as TGCAGTGCTAGGGTTCCGGGAATCGCAGATACGCAGTATTTT. The encoded protein is CSARVPGIADTQYF.

The CDR3 region has the DNA TGTGCCAGCAGTTTATTTGGGGCCGGTCAGCCCCAGCATTTT. It codes for CASSLFGAGQPQHF. V is TRBV28 and J is TRBJ1-5, with a tentative D call TRBD1 (5 bases). V lost 1 base and J 6 bases, leaving 10 bases between the germline ends. The CDR3 sequence is 14 residues long. Germline V gene lookup returns CDR1 MDHEN and CDR2 SYDVKM.